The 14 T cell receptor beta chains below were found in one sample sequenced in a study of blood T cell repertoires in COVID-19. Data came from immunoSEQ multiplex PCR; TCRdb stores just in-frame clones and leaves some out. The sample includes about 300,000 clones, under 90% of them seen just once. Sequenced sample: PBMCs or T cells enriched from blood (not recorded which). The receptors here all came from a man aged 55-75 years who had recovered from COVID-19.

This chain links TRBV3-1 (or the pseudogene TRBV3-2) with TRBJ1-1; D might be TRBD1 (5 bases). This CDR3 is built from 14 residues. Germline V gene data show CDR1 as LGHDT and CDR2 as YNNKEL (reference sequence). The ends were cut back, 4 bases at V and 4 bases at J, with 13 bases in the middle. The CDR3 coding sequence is TGTGCCAGCAGCCTACCAAGGGGAGGCACTGAAGCTTTCTTT. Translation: CASSLPRGGTEAFF.

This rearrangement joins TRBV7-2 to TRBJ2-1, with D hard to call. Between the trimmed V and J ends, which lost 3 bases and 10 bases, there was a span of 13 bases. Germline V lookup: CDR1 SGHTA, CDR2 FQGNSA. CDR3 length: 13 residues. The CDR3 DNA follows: TGTGCCAGCAGCTTGAGGCTTTTGAGGGAGCAGTTCTTC. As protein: CASSLRLLREQFF.

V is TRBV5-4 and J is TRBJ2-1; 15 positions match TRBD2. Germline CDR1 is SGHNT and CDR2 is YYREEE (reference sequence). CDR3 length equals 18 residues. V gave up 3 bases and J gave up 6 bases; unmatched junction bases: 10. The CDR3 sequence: CASSYGLAGGPRINEQFF. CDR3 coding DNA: TGTGCCAGCAGCTACGGACTAGCGGGAGGGCCGAGAATCAATGAGCAGTTCTTC.

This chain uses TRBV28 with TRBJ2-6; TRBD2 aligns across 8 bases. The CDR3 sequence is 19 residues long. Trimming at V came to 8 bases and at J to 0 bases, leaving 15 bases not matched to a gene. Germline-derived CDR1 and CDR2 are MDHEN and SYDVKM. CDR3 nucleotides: TGTGCCAGCTCCCCCCCGGGGCTAGCGGGCCCCTCTGGGGCCAACGTCCTGACTTTC. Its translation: CASSPPGLAGPSGANVLTF.

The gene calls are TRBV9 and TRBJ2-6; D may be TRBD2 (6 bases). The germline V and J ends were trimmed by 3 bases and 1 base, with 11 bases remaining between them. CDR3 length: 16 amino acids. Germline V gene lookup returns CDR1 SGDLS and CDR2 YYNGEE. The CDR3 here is CASSAGGGSGANVLTF. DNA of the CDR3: TGTGCCAGCAGCGCCGGAGGAGGGTCTGGGGCCAACGTCCTGACTTTC.

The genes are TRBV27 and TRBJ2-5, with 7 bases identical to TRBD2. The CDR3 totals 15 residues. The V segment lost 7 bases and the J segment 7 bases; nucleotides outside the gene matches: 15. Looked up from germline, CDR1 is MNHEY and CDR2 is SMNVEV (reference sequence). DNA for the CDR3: TGTGCCAGCAACCCTAGGGGAGGGCTCTTTGGGACCCAGTACTTC. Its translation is CASNPRGGLFGTQYF.

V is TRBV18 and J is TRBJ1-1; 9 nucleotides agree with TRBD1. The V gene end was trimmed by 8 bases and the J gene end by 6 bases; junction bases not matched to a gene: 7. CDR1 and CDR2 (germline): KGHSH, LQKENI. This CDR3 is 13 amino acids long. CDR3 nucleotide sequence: TGTGCCAGCCGGGGACAGGGAAGACCTGAAGCTTTCTTT. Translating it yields CASRGQGRPEAFF.

CDR3 region: CASSVASLSTDTQYF. CDR3 bases: TGTGCCAGCAGCGTAGCTAGCCTTAGCACAGATACGCAGTATTTT. V is TRBV9 and J is TRBJ2-3; tentatively, D is TRBD2 (5 bases). Trimming removed 0 bases from V and 0 bases from J, with 8 bases in between. The germline V gene encodes CDR1 SGDLS and CDR2 YYNGEE. The CDR3 runs 15 residues.

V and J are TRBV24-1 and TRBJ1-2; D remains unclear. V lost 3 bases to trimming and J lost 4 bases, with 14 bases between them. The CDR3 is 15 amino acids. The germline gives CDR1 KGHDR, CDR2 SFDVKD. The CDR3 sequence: CATSDPNGERYGYTF. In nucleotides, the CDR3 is TGTGCCACCAGTGATCCTAACGGCGAGCGCTATGGCTACACCTTC.

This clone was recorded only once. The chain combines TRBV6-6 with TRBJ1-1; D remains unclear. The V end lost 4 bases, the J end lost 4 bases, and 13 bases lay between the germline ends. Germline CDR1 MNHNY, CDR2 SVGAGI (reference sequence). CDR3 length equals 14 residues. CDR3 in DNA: TGTGCCAGCAGTTCGGCAGGTAGTGTCACTGAAGCTTTCTTT. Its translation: CASSSAGSVTEAFF.

DNA of the CDR3: TGTGCCAGCAGCTTACTATCTACAGGGGACGGCACTGAAGCTTTCTTT. Encoded protein: CASSLLSTGDGTEAFF. V gene TRBV7-3 combines with J gene TRBJ1-1, with TRBD1 identical over 7 bases. The V segment lost 2 bases and the J segment 4 bases; nucleotides outside the gene matches: 10. Germline CDR1 and CDR2: SGHTA and FQGTGA. The CDR3 sequence is 16 residues long.

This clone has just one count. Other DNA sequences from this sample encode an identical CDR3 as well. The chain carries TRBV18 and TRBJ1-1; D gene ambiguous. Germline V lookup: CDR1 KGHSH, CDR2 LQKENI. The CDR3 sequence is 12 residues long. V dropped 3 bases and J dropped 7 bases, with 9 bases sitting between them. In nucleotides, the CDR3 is TGTGCCAGCTCACCGAGGGCGGGTGAAGCTTTCTTT. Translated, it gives CASSPRAGEAFF.

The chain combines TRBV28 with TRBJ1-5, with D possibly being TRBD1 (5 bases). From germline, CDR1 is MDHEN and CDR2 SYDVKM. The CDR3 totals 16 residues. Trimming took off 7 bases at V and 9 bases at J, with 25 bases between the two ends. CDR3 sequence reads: CASTLGGARYDWPQHF. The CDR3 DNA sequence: TGTGCCAGCACCCTAGGTGGGGCCCGGTACGATTGGCCCCAGCATTTT.

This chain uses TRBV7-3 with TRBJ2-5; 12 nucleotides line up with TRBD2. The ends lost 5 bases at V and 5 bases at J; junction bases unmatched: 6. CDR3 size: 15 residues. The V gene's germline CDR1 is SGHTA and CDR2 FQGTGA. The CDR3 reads CASSKTSGRWETQYF. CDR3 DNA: TGTGCCAGCAGCAAGACTAGCGGGAGATGGGAGACCCAGTACTTC.